The T cell receptor (beta chain) described here comes from a study of cytomegalovirus exposure and HLA in healthy donors. Study-wide results and limits: CMV antigen specificity was confirmed in vitro for three CMV-associated chains.

The PCR was carried out with 60 Vbeta primers and 13 Jbeta primers. Repertoires were generated with immunoSEQ multiplex PCR, while TCRdb's copy carries only in-frame clones and drops some. In the table there are some 150,000 clones, about 80% of which are singletons. Notes on this clone: Its antigen remains unidentified.

Per the germline V gene, CDR1 is MNHNY and CDR2 is SVGAGI (reference sequence). V dropped 11 bases and J dropped 9 bases, with 20 bases sitting between them. CDR3 length: 12 amino acids. The chain carries TRBV6-6 and TRBJ2-7; no firm D call. The specimen sequenced was PBMCs. This clonotype was obtained from a man younger than 45 in good health and CMV-seropositive. Written as DNA, the CDR3 is TGTGCCGCGGTCGGCGGAGAGCGTCGGCAGTACTTC. This codes for CAAVGGERRQYF.